The 30 T cell receptor beta chains presented below share a single source sample, sequenced in a study of CD8 T cells in Susac syndrome. The RNA input was roughly 0.45 to 1 ug, and it was reverse transcribed with random hexamers. TCRdb called the immunoSEQ multiplex PCR reads again in MiXCR, with one record for every CDR3 protein. Among roughly 190,000 distinct CDR3 sequences listed, roughly 90% were seen once. The specimen sequenced was CD4+ T cells from PBMCs. The receptors were gathered from a human donor with Susac syndrome.

This chain uses TRBV4-1 with TRBJ1-3, with D perhaps TRBD1 (6 bases). The germline V gene encodes CDR1 MGHRA and CDR2 YSYEKL. CDR3 size: 16 residues. Trimming cost V 4 bases and J 0 bases, with 13 bases left between them. The DNA of the CDR3 is TGCGCCAGCAGCCTCCAACAGGGCAACTCTGGAAACACCATATATTTT. This gives the protein CASSLQQGNSGNTIYF.

V gene TRBV7-6 combines with J gene TRBJ2-5; D may be TRBD2 (6 bases). The CDR3 spans 13 residues. Germline CDR1 and CDR2: SGHVS and FNYEAQ. Deletions cut 4 bases from V and 6 bases from J, with 12 bases between. CDR3 DNA sequence: TGTGCCAGCAGCTCGGACGGAGGGAAGACCCAGTACTTC. Protein product: CASSSDGGKTQYF.

This clonotype is a singleton in its sample. The chain uses TRBV3-1 and TRBJ1-1; TRBD1 matches 7 bases. The CDR3 runs 14 residues. The V segment lost 0 bases and the J segment 7 bases; nucleotides outside the gene matches: 5. Germline CDR1 and CDR2: LGHDT and YNNKEL (reference sequence). The CDR3 protein is CASSQDGRQGEAFF. The CDR3 nucleotides read TGTGCCAGCAGCCAAGATGGAAGACAGGGTGAAGCTTTCTTT. Using reference TRBV3-1 and TRBJ1-1 for the parts outside the CDR3, the full variable domain is DTAVSQTPKYLVTQMGNDKSIKCEQNLGHDTMYWYKQDSKKFLKIMFSYNNKELIINETVPNRFSPKSPDKAHLNLHINSLELGDSAVYFCASSQDGRQGEAFFGQGTRLTVV.

The rearrangement uses TRBV5-1 and TRBJ1-1; the D gene is possibly TRBD1 (5 bases). V shed 2 bases and J shed 3 bases, with 11 bases lying between them. The CDR3 covers 14 residues. Germline CDR1 reads SGHRS; CDR2 reads YFSETQ. CDR3 in DNA: TGCGCCAGCAGCTTTGGGGGTTTGTACACTGAAGCTTTCTTT. Translated, it gives CASSFGGLYTEAFF.

The chain has TRBV5-1 and TRBJ1-4; perhaps TRBD1 as D (5 bases). V was clipped by 3 bases and J by 0 bases, with 9 bases between them. The CDR3 consists of 15 residues. Germline V gene lookup returns CDR1 SGHRS and CDR2 YFSETQ. CDR3: CASSWGRATNEKLFF. CDR3 coding DNA: TGCGCCAGCAGCTGGGGCCGGGCAACTAATGAAAAACTGTTTTTT.

The chain links TRBV30 to TRBJ2-3, with D perhaps matching TRBD2 (5 bases). The CDR3 runs to 13 residues. Trimming stripped 2 bases from V and 4 bases from J, with 10 bases between. From germline, CDR1 is GTSNPN and CDR2 SVGIG (reference sequence). In nucleotides, the CDR3 is TGTGCCTGGAGTCGACATAGCGCAGATACGCAGTATTTT. This codes for CAWSRHSADTQYF.

The V and J genes are TRBV2 and TRBJ1-6; no reliable D call. Germline CDR1 reads SNHLY; CDR2 reads FYNNEI. The CDR3 is made up of 13 amino acids. Trimming stripped 6 bases from V and 6 bases from J, with 9 bases between. This CDR3 is CASRHRINSPLHF. The DNA for the CDR3 is TGTGCCAGCAGGCACAGAATTAATTCACCCCTCCACTTT.

The chain combines TRBV2 with TRBJ1-1; 7 bases map to TRBD1. CDR1 and CDR2 (germline): SNHLY, FYNNEI. The CDR3 loop spans 15 amino acids. With 2 bases clipped from V and 3 bases from J, the junction kept 6 bases outside the gene matches. The CDR3 coding sequence is TGTGCCAGCAGTGAAAGTGGCAGGGGGTACACTGAAGCTTTCTTT. Translating gives CASSESGRGYTEAFF.

The rearrangement links TRBV5-4 to TRBJ1-2; D uncertain. This CDR3 comprises 14 residues. The germline V gene has CDR1 SGHNT and CDR2 YYREEE (reference sequence). Trimming left V 2 bases short and J 4 bases short, with 12 bases between. CDR3 in DNA: TGTGCCAGCAGCTTATATCATTCGTCCTATGGCTACACCTTC. Translated: CASSLYHSSYGYTF.

The J gene is TRBJ2-5, the V gene TRBV30, with D perhaps TRBD1 (5 bases). Germline V lookup: CDR1 GTSNPN, CDR2 SVGIG (reference sequence). Trimming took off 0 bases at V and 5 bases at J, with 16 bases between the two ends. The CDR3 totals 15 residues. DNA of the CDR3: TGTGCCTGGAGTGTAGGTTCCAGGGTCGCGGAGACCCAGTACTTC. This encodes CAWSVGSRVAETQYF.

The V gene is TRBV7-9, the J gene TRBJ2-1; 16 positions agree with TRBD2. Germline loops: CDR1 SEHNR, CDR2 FQNEAQ (reference sequence). V shed 5 bases and J 8 bases; nucleotides not matched to a gene: 6. The CDR3 has 16 amino acids. CDR3 amino acids: CASSPGTSGRADEQFF. The CDR3 nucleotides are TGTGCCAGCAGCCCCGGGACTAGCGGGAGGGCGGATGAGCAGTTCTTC.

The V and J genes are TRBV4-1 and TRBJ2-1; the match to TRBD2 covers 13 bases. CDR1 MGHRA and CDR2 YSYEKL come from the germline V gene. V shed 4 bases and J 6 bases; nucleotides not matched to a gene: 18. This CDR3 has 20 residues. CDR3 in DNA: TGCGCCAGCAGCCGGTATATATACGGAACTAGCGGGAGGGCATCCAATGAGCAGTTCTTC. This codes for CASSRYIYGTSGRASNEQFF.

The chain has TRBV9 and TRBJ1-2; D may be TRBD1 (5 bases). The CDR3 has 14 residues. The V end lost 2 bases, the J end lost 4 bases, and 12 bases lay between the germline ends. Germline V gene data show CDR1 as SGDLS and CDR2 as YYNGEE. DNA for the CDR3: TGTGCCAGCAGCGTGACCGGGGACGGCTATGGCTACACCTTC. Its translation is CASSVTGDGYGYTF.

The chain joins TRBV7-3 to TRBJ2-1; perhaps D is TRBD1 or TRBD2 (6 bases each). Looked up from germline, CDR1 is SGHTA and CDR2 is FQGTGA. V gave up 5 bases and J gave up 10 bases, with 21 bases separating them. The CDR3 extends over 15 amino acids. The CDR3: CASSQGGLRQGEQFF. The CDR3 DNA sequence: TGTGCCAGCAGCCAAGGGGGACTCCGCCAAGGGGAGCAGTTCTTC.

The chain links TRBV5-1 to TRBJ2-1, with 7 positions matching TRBD2. CDR3 size: 14 residues. Germline V gene data show CDR1 as SGHRS and CDR2 as YFSETQ. J was trimmed by 5 bases and V by 1 base; bases with no gene match: 3. The CDR3, as DNA: TGCGCCAGCAGCTTGTACGGGGGGAACAATGAGCAGTTCTTC. Amino acids: CASSLYGGNNEQFF.

This chain joins TRBV7-3 and TRBJ2-1; D is possibly TRBD2 (6 bases). The CDR3 is made up of 15 amino acids. Trimming took 5 bases from V and 0 from J, leaving 11 bases between them. Germline V gene data show CDR1 as SGHTA and CDR2 as FQGTGA. In nucleotides, the CDR3 is TGTGCCAGCAGCGGTAGCGGAAGCTCCTACAATGAGCAGTTCTTC. Protein sequence: CASSGSGSSYNEQFF. Filled out from reference TRBV7-3 and TRBJ2-1, the complete variable domain reads GAGVSQTPSNKVTEKGKYVELRCDPISGHTALYWYRQSLGQGPEFLIYFQGTGAADDSGLPNDRFFAVRPEGSVSTLKIQRTERGDSAVYLCASSGSGSSYNEQFFGPGTRLTVL.

The V gene is TRBV30, the J gene TRBJ1-1; no clear D gene. The CDR3 extends over 12 amino acids. Germline V gene lookup returns CDR1 GTSNPN and CDR2 SVGIG (reference sequence). V was clipped by 4 bases and J by 11 bases, with 17 bases between them. CDR3 loop: CAWINLKQGAFF. The CDR3 region has the DNA TGTGCCTGGATAAACCTGAAGCAAGGGGCTTTCTTT.

This chain links TRBV20-1 with TRBJ1-1; no definite D call. This CDR3 contains 12 residues. With 1 base removed from V and 1 base from J, the gap between germline ends came to 4 bases. Germline V lookup: CDR1 DFQATT, CDR2 SNEGSKA (reference sequence). The CDR3 coding sequence is TGCAGTGCTAGAGCTGGGAACACTGAAGCTTTCTTT. This encodes CSARAGNTEAFF.

This chain connects TRBV20-1 to TRBJ2-5; D is unresolved. The ends were cut back, 2 bases at V and 4 bases at J, with 8 bases in the middle. CDR1 DFQATT and CDR2 SNEGSKA come from the germline V gene (reference sequence). The CDR3 is 12 residues long. The CDR3 region is CSARYGLETQYF. The CDR3 coding sequence is TGCAGTGCTAGATACGGGCTAGAGACCCAGTACTTC.

The rearrangement links TRBV9 to TRBJ2-1; TRBD2 agrees at 7 bases. The CDR3 consists of 16 residues. Germline V gene data show CDR1 as SGDLS and CDR2 as YYNGEE. V gave up 0 bases and J gave up 1 base; unmatched junction bases: 4. CDR3: CASSVVGGESYNEQFF. The DNA for the CDR3 is TGTGCCAGCAGCGTAGTGGGGGGGGAATCCTACAATGAGCAGTTCTTC. Variable domain in full (rest from reference TRBV9 and TRBJ2-1): DSGVTQTPKHLITATGQRVTLRCSPRSGDLSVYWYQQSLDQGLQFLIQYYNGEERAKGNILERFSAQQFPDLHSELNLSSLELGDSALYFCASSVVGGESYNEQFFGPGTRLTVL.

The chain combines TRBV9 with TRBJ1-2, with D perhaps TRBD1 (6 bases). The CDR3 runs 15 residues. The germline V and J ends were trimmed by 0 bases and 4 bases, with 13 bases remaining between them. The germline V gene encodes CDR1 SGDLS and CDR2 YYNGEE. CDR3 sequence reads: CASSVEQGSTYGYTF. The CDR3 DNA follows: TGTGCCAGCAGCGTAGAGCAGGGGTCAACCTATGGCTACACCTTC.

This sequence joins TRBV19 and TRBJ2-3, with D perhaps matching TRBD1 or TRBD2 (6 bases each). This CDR3 has 14 residues. V was clipped by 4 bases and J by 1 base, with 9 bases between them. Per the germline V gene, CDR1 is LNHDA and CDR2 is SQIVND (reference sequence). The CDR3 region is CASSTGAGTDTQYF. The CDR3 region has the DNA TGTGCCAGTAGTACGGGGGCGGGCACAGATACGCAGTATTTT.

This chain joins TRBV11-2 and TRBJ2-2; a possible D gene is TRBD1 (6 bases). This CDR3 has 14 residues. Germline lookup yields CDR1 SGHAT and CDR2 FQNNGV. The ends were cut back, 5 bases at V and 4 bases at J, with 11 bases in the middle. CDR3 sequence (DNA): TGTGCCAGCAGCGTACAGGGTTTCACCGGGGAGCTGTTTTTT. It yields the protein CASSVQGFTGELFF. Full variable domain (rest looked up from reference TRBV11-2 and TRBJ2-2): EAGVAQSPRYKIIEKRQSVAFWCNPISGHATLYWYQQILGQGPKLLIQFQNNGVVDDSQLPKDRFSAERLKGVDSTLKIQPAKLEDSAVYLCASSVQGFTGELFFGEGSRLTVL.

The chain uses TRBV7-8 and TRBJ2-7, with D tentatively TRBD2 (6 bases). CDR3 length: 14 amino acids. Trimming left V 7 bases short and J 1 base short, with 14 bases between. Germline loops: CDR1 SGHVS, CDR2 FQNEAQ. Written as DNA, the CDR3 is TGTGCCAGCAACAAGGGACTTCAATCCTACGAGCAGTACTTC. Its translation: CASNKGLQSYEQYF.

The gene calls are TRBV6-5 and TRBJ1-3; 7 bases map to TRBD1. The CDR3 has 15 amino acids. Germline lookup yields CDR1 MNHEY and CDR2 SVGAGI. J lost 0 bases, V lost 5 bases, and 4 bases had no gene match. Here the CDR3 DNA reads TGTGCCAGCAGTCGACAGGGTTACTCTGGAAACACCATATATTTT. It codes for CASSRQGYSGNTIYF.

CDR3: CAWTPGQGARFYEQYF. The CDR3 DNA reads as TGTGCCTGGACTCCGGGACAGGGGGCGCGGTTCTACGAGCAGTACTTC. This chain joins TRBV30 and TRBJ2-7, with TRBD1 matching 12 bases. The germline V gene has CDR1 GTSNPN and CDR2 SVGIG (reference sequence). The length of the CDR3 is 16 residues. The V and J ends lost 4 bases and 3 bases, in that order; junction bases with no gene match: 10.

This clonotype was seen just once. The gene calls are TRBV12-3 or TRBV12-4 and TRBJ1-1; unclear D gene. V lost 6 bases to trimming and J lost 0 bases, with 5 bases between them. The CDR3 length is 12 residues. CDR3 residues: CASRQVNTEAFF. The CDR3 bases are TGTGCCAGCAGGCAGGTGAACACTGAAGCTTTCTTT.

This clonotype occurred once. The chain employs TRBV6-5 and TRBJ2-3; a possible D gene is TRBD2 (6 bases). The CDR3 is made up of 12 amino acids. Trimming stripped 6 bases from V and 3 bases from J, with 7 bases between. Germline V gene sequence: CDR1 MNHEY, CDR2 SVGAGI. CDR3 nucleotide sequence: TGTGCCAGCAGGGGGGGAACAGATACGCAGTATTTT. Translating gives CASRGGTDTQYF.

The chain uses TRBV30 and TRBJ1-6, with 8 bases fitting TRBD1. The J segment lost 8 bases and the V segment lost 8 bases, leaving 8 bases of the junction unmatched. Germline V gives CDR1 GTSNPN, CDR2 SVGIG (reference sequence). The CDR3 is made up of 13 amino acids. DNA of the CDR3: TGTGCCCGGCGACAGGGGATGGATTCACCCCTCCACTTT. This gives the protein CARRQGMDSPLHF.

This clonotype was counted once. The J gene is TRBJ1-2, the V gene TRBV2; D is unclear. The V end lost 7 bases, the J end lost 2 bases, and 8 bases lay between the germline ends. Germline V lookup: CDR1 SNHLY, CDR2 FYNNEI. The CDR3 is made up of 12 amino acids. CDR3 amino acids: CASKGLNYGYTF. The CDR3 DNA follows: TGTGCCAGCAAAGGCTTAAACTATGGCTACACCTTC.